These 15 T cell receptor beta chains were sequenced from one sample in a study of shared clonotypes between healthy human individuals. The protocol was immunoSEQ multiplex PCR, while the TCRdb copy is restricted to in-frame clones and leaves out a portion. The sample lists roughly 2 million clones; 85% to 95% were seen once. Source material: naive CD4+ T cells sorted from blood. Documented subset: CD45RA+ positively selected. The receptors stem from a young man in good health.

The chain recombines TRBV27 with TRBJ1-2; 7 nucleotides match TRBD1. The CDR3 is 16 residues long. Trimming removed 3 bases from V and 5 bases from J; junction bases left unmatched: 12. Germline loops: CDR1 MNHEY, CDR2 SMNVEV (reference sequence). CDR3 amino acids: CASSFSVTGREYGYTF. The CDR3, as DNA: TGTGCCAGCAGTTTCAGTGTGACAGGGCGGGAATATGGCTACACCTTC.

In this sample, this clone turned up once. The V and J genes are TRBV6-6 and TRBJ2-1; D is possibly TRBD2 (6 bases). Germline V gene sequence: CDR1 MNHNY, CDR2 SVGAGI (reference sequence). Trimming removed 4 bases from V and 6 bases from J, with 16 bases in between. This CDR3 is 15 amino acids long. The CDR3 loop is CASSFPGLKRNEQFF. Written as DNA, the CDR3 is TGTGCCAGCAGTTTCCCGGGACTCAAACGCAATGAGCAGTTCTTC.

The chain combines TRBV7-2 with TRBJ2-1; 13 bases fit TRBD2. The CDR3 is 16 residues long. In germline, CDR1 is SGHTA, CDR2 FQGNSA. Unmatched junction bases numbered 8, after V lost 5 bases and J lost 7 bases. CDR3 sequence (DNA): TGTGCCAGCAGCCCGACACGACTAGCGGGAGGAAATGAGCAGTTCTTC. Translation: CASSPTRLAGGNEQFF.

The chain combines TRBV6-4 with TRBJ1-2; D call uncertain. The germline CDR1 and CDR2 sequences are MRHNA and SNTAGT. This CDR3 is built from 11 residues. The ends were cut back, 3 bases at V and 13 bases at J, with 12 bases in the middle. DNA for the CDR3: TGTGCCAGCAGTGATCTTAGACCCGGCACCTTC. Amino acid sequence: CASSDLRPGTF.

The CDR3, as DNA: TGTGCCAGCAGTTCCCCCCCACAGCATAGCAATCAGCCCCAGCATTTT. It codes for CASSSPPQHSNQPQHF. The chain recombines TRBV6-6 with TRBJ1-5; D is unresolved. Germline lookup yields CDR1 MNHNY and CDR2 SVGAGI (reference sequence). This CDR3 is 16 amino acids long. Trimming took 4 bases from V and 0 from J, leaving 13 bases between them.

The V call is TRBV5-1, the J call TRBJ2-1, with D uncertain. Between the trimmed V and J ends, which lost 0 bases and 1 base, there was a span of 11 bases. The CDR3 is 16 residues long. CDR1 and CDR2 (germline): SGHRS, YFSETQ. The CDR3 is CASSLEGGLSYNEQFF. The CDR3 nucleotides are TGCGCCAGCAGCTTGGAAGGCGGCCTTTCCTACAATGAGCAGTTCTTC.

The count of this clone is one. The chain employs TRBV5-1 and TRBJ2-3; unclear D gene. Trimming stripped 4 bases from V and 5 bases from J, with 14 bases between. Germline V gene lookup returns CDR1 SGHRS and CDR2 YFSETQ. The CDR3 is 14 amino acids. In DNA form, the CDR3 reads TGCGCCAGCAGCGGCGTAGTTACTCAAGATACGCAGTATTTT. Its translation: CASSGVVTQDTQYF.

The chain has TRBV6-1 and TRBJ2-7, with 10 bases lining up with TRBD1. The CDR3 has 15 residues. J lost 7 bases, V lost 7 bases, and 13 bases had no gene match. In germline, CDR1 is MNHNS, CDR2 SASEGT. The DNA for the CDR3 is TGTGCCAGCATCCTAAGACAGGGGGCGGCGGGTGAGCAGTACTTC. Protein sequence: CASILRQGAAGEQYF.

This clone was seen just once. The chain is built from TRBV5-4 and TRBJ2-3; 7 bases match TRBD1. The germline CDR1 and CDR2 sequences are SGHNT and YYREEE (reference sequence). This CDR3 spans 14 amino acids. The V and J ends lost 4 bases and 2 bases, in that order; junction bases with no gene match: 4. CDR3 sequence reads: CASSPGQTTDTQYF. The CDR3 region has the DNA TGTGCCAGCAGCCCGGGACAGACCACAGATACGCAGTATTTT. Together with reference TRBV5-4 and TRBJ2-3, the CDR3 gives the full variable domain: ETGVTQSPTHLIKTRGQQVTLRCSSQSGHNTVSWYQQALGQGPQFIFQYYREEENGRGNFPPRFSGLQFPNYSSELNVNALELDDSALYLCASSPGQTTDTQYFGPGTRLTVL.

This clone was found once. The genes are TRBV2 and TRBJ1-1; D is perhaps TRBD1 (6 bases). Trimming shortened V by 8 bases and J by 5 bases, and 15 bases separated the two germline ends. The CDR3 consists of 13 residues. Germline CDR1 SNHLY, CDR2 FYNNEI. The CDR3 DNA reads as TGTGCCAGCCCTCGGGACACGGGGACTGAAGCTTTCTTT. Translating it yields CASPRDTGTEAFF. Full variable domain (missing parts from reference TRBV2 and TRBJ1-1): EPEVTQTPSHQVTQMGQEVILRCVPISNHLYFYWYRQILGQKVEFLVSFYNNEISEKSEIFDDQFSVERPDGSNFTLKIRSTKLEDSAMYFCASPRDTGTEAFFGQGTRLTVV.

Comment on this clone: Other DNA sequences in this sample translate to the same CDR3. The chain couples TRBV10-3 to TRBJ2-7; D remains unclear. This CDR3 comprises 12 residues. The V and J ends lost 5 bases and 3 bases respectively, with 8 bases between them. From germline, CDR1 is ENHRY and CDR2 SYGVKD. The CDR3 DNA reads as TGTGCCATCAGTTCACAAGGCTACGAGCAGTACTTC. This sequence encodes CAISSQGYEQYF.

V and J are TRBV5-6 and TRBJ2-2; the D is unclear. The CDR3 covers 14 residues. V dropped 4 bases and J dropped 4 bases, with 11 bases sitting between them. Germline V lookup: CDR1 SGHDT, CDR2 YYEEEE. The CDR3 coding sequence is TGTGCCAGCAGCCTCCCTCAGCCCACCGGGGAGCTGTTTTTT. Its translation is CASSLPQPTGELFF.

V is TRBV27 and J is TRBJ2-2; no reliable D call. Germline V CDR1 and CDR2: MNHEY, SMNVEV (reference sequence). The CDR3 runs 17 residues. The ends were cut back, 2 bases at V and 2 bases at J, with 15 bases in the middle. The CDR3 region has the DNA TGTGCCAGCAGTTTAAGGACGGATCCCCATAACACCGGGGAGCTGTTTTTT. Translating it yields CASSLRTDPHNTGELFF.

For this clone: A read error may be the cause here, since a much bigger clone is one base away. In this CDR3 the conserved last residue, phenylalanine or tryptophan, is missing, so a read error is likely. The gene calls are TRBV29-1 and TRBJ1-2, with 9 bases fitting TRBD1. V dropped 7 bases and J dropped 8; count of bases not matched to a gene: 5. This CDR3 contains 11 residues. Germline V gives CDR1 SQVTM, CDR2 ANQGSEA. The CDR3 region is CSAGQGGGYTL. The CDR3 nucleotides read TGCAGCGCGGGACAGGGAGGCGGCTACACCCTC.

The CDR3 DNA sequence: TGCAGCGTAAAAGACGGGGGATACAATGAGCAGTTCTTC. Protein product: CSVKDGGYNEQFF. The J gene is TRBJ2-1, the V gene TRBV29-1; maybe TRBD2 (6 bases). The ends were cut back, 6 bases at V and 4 bases at J, with 13 bases in the middle. Germline CDR1 reads SQVTM; CDR2 reads ANQGSEA. The CDR3 is made up of 13 amino acids.